Sequencing of this TCR beta chain was carried out in a study of T cells in Graves' hyperthyroidism and ophthalmopathy. Germline V gene sequence: CDR1 SNHLY, CDR2 FYNNEI. V was pared by 6 bases and J by 2 bases, with 14 bases between. This CDR3 contains 14 residues. TCR beta CDR3 sequences were amplified from RNA transcripts. TCR CDR3 regions were first amplified by RT-PCR with HTBI primers. TCRdb re-called the multiplex PCR reads with MiXCR, one entry per CDR3 protein. The sample lists hundreds of thousands of distinct CDR3 sequences, roughly 46% occurring once. The receptor comes from an adult man with Graves' disease, either hyperthyroidism or ophthalmopathy (not recorded which). This chain connects TRBV2 to TRBJ2-7; D perhaps matches TRBD1 (6 bases). The sequencing input was peripheral blood or thyroid tissue (not recorded which). CDR3 DNA sequence: TGTGCCAGCAGACCCGACAGGCACACCTACGAGCAGTACTTC. Its translation is CASRPDRHTYEQYF.